The 22 T cell receptor beta chains below all came from one sample that was sequenced in a study of T cell repertoires in cytomegalovirus infection. TCRdb used MiXCR to reprocess the reads, holding one entry per CDR3 protein. The sample has 300,000 to 400,000 distinct CDR3 sequences; around a sixth are singletons. Source material: PBMCs. The source of these receptors is a human donor in good health (CMV status not recorded). Some clones in this sample may be carry-over from other donors' samples.

The chain joins TRBV10-3 to TRBJ2-1; the D gene could be TRBD1 or TRBD2 (5 bases each). Germline V gives CDR1 ENHRY, CDR2 SYGVKD. The length of the CDR3 is 14 residues. With 10 bases removed from V and 6 bases from J, the gap between germline ends came to 19 bases. CDR3 in amino acids: CATRDAPRGNEQFF. The CDR3 DNA reads as TGTGCCACCCGGGACGCACCTCGTGGCAATGAGCAGTTCTTC.

Many counts were recorded for this clonotype. The chain employs TRBV7-2 and TRBJ2-1; 9 nucleotides match TRBD1. Losses at the gene ends were 4 bases for V and 6 bases for J; bases not matched to a gene: 7. The CDR3 has 15 residues. Germline-derived CDR1 and CDR2 are SGHTA and FQGNSA. In DNA form, the CDR3 reads TGTGCCAGCAGCTCGGACAGGGGTGAAGGCAATGAGCAGTTCTTC. As protein: CASSSDRGEGNEQFF.

This clonotype has ten or more counts. This chain links TRBV11-2 with TRBJ2-2; D not resolved. The CDR3 consists of 14 residues. Trimming removed 7 bases from V and 2 bases from J, with 11 bases in between. Germline V lookup: CDR1 SGHAT, CDR2 FQNNGV. CDR3 loop: CASTLTPNTGELFF. CDR3 sequence (DNA): TGTGCCAGCACCCTAACTCCCAACACCGGGGAGCTGTTTTTT. The full variable domain, rest sourced from reference TRBV11-2 and TRBJ2-2, is EAGVAQSPRYKIIEKRQSVAFWCNPISGHATLYWYQQILGQGPKLLIQFQNNGVVDDSQLPKDRFSAERLKGVDSTLKIQPAKLEDSAVYLCASTLTPNTGELFFGEGSRLTVL.

This clonotype was counted ten times or more. The chain is built from TRBV10-3 and TRBJ2-7, with 7 bases that match TRBD2. This CDR3 region has 14 residues. The ends lost 5 bases at V and 1 base at J; junction bases unmatched: 5. Germline V lookup: CDR1 ENHRY, CDR2 SYGVKD. The DNA of the CDR3 is TGTGCCATCAGTTCCAGCGGGATTTCCTACGAGCAGTACTTC. Translated: CAISSSGISYEQYF.

This clonotype was seen a handful of times. V and J are TRBV5-5 and TRBJ2-5; D may correspond to TRBD1 or TRBD2 (6 bases each). The CDR3 loop spans 16 amino acids. Per germline, CDR1 SGHKS and CDR2 YYEKEE (reference sequence). V lost 3 bases, J lost 4 bases, and 19 bases lay in between. The CDR3 loop is CASSWGAGALGETQYF. The DNA of the CDR3 is TGTGCCAGCAGCTGGGGGGCAGGAGCACTTGGAGAGACCCAGTACTTC.

The table lists this clonotype with many counts. The chain is built from TRBV7-8 and TRBJ2-7, with 13 bases lining up with TRBD2. This CDR3 comprises 18 residues. J lost 3 bases, V lost 5 bases, and 13 bases had no gene match. Germline values: CDR1 SGHVS, CDR2 FQNEAQ. CDR3 in DNA: TGTGCCAGCAGCCTCGGGACTAGCGGGATCCCCCGGGGCTACGAGCAGTACTTC. It yields the protein CASSLGTSGIPRGYEQYF.

This clonotype was observed a handful of times. The chain is built from TRBV7-9 and TRBJ2-7; D gene ambiguous. The CDR3 extends over 12 amino acids. CDR1 SEHNR and CDR2 FQNEAQ come from the germline V gene (reference sequence). V shed 5 bases and J shed 7 bases, with 12 bases lying between them. Written as DNA, the CDR3 is TGTGCCAGCAGCCCCCTTATAGTGGAGCAGTACTTC. Encoded protein: CASSPLIVEQYF.

This clonotype was found a few times. The chain uses TRBV18 and TRBJ2-7; D ambiguous. CDR1 and CDR2 (germline): KGHSH, LQKENI. The CDR3 has 13 amino acids. The ends were cut back, 5 bases at V and 2 bases at J, with 10 bases in the middle. The CDR3 DNA reads TGTGCCAGCTCAGCCGGGCCTGCCTACGAGCAGTACTTC. Translated: CASSAGPAYEQYF.

The table lists this clonotype with many counts. V usage is TRBV7-2 and J usage is TRBJ1-2; D not resolved. V was shortened by 5 bases and J by 5 bases, with 27 bases between the two germline ends. Looked up from germline, CDR1 is SGHTA and CDR2 is FQGNSA. The CDR3 has 18 residues. CDR3 amino acids: CASSPGPALIPPLYGYTF. CDR3 sequence (DNA): TGTGCCAGCAGCCCCGGACCGGCACTTATACCACCCTTATATGGCTACACCTTC.

This clonotype was picked up a small number of times. The rearrangement uses TRBV30 and TRBJ2-5, with a tentative D call TRBD2 (5 bases). The CDR3 has 12 amino acids. Looked up from germline, CDR1 is GTSNPN and CDR2 is SVGIG (reference sequence). V lost 0 bases and J lost 3, with 5 bases in between. CDR3 in amino acids: CAWSVLEETQYF. CDR3 DNA: TGTGCCTGGAGTGTACTAGAAGAGACCCAGTACTTC.

This clonotype was detected ten times or more. The chain combines TRBV7-6 with TRBJ2-3; TRBD2 is a possible D gene (6 bases). The germline V and J ends were trimmed by 5 bases and 10 bases, with 19 bases remaining between them. The germline V gene encodes CDR1 SGHVS and CDR2 FNYEAQ. The CDR3 contains 14 residues. The CDR3 DNA sequence: TGTGCCAGCAGCCCACCGGTCGCGGGGACGCCGCAGTATTTT. This codes for CASSPPVAGTPQYF.

The V gene is TRBV30, the J gene TRBJ2-1, with D tentatively TRBD2 (5 bases). Germline V lookup: CDR1 GTSNPN, CDR2 SVGIG (reference sequence). CDR3 size: 14 residues. CDR3 DNA sequence: TGTGCGTTGGGCGTGGGAGCCCTGAACAATGAGCAGTTCTTC. Encoded protein: CALGVGALNNEQFF. Drawing the rest from reference TRBV30 and TRBJ2-1, the complete variable domain is SQTIHQWPATLVQPVGSPLSLECTVEGTSNPNLYWYRQAAGRGLQLLFYSVGIGQISSEVPQNLSASRPQDRQFILSSKKLLLSDSGFYLCALGVGALNNEQFFGPGTRLTVL.

This clonotype was counted at least ten times. The CDR3 reads CASSLKQGEGDNSPLHF. The CDR3 DNA is TGTGCCAGCAGTTTAAAACAGGGGGAAGGCGATAATTCACCCCTCCACTTT. The chain is built from TRBV12-3 or TRBV12-4 and TRBJ1-6; 8 bases agree with TRBD1. CDR3 size: 17 residues. V gave up 2 bases and J gave up 5 bases; unmatched junction bases: 8.

The CDR3 here is CASSLGLAGDSGDEQFF. The DNA of the CDR3 is TGTGCCAGCAGCTTAGGACTAGCGGGAGATTCGGGCGATGAGCAGTTCTTC. This chain connects TRBV5-4 to TRBJ2-1; 13 bases are shared with TRBD2. The V gene end was trimmed by 2 bases and the J gene end by 8 bases; junction bases not matched to a gene: 10. In germline, CDR1 is SGHNT, CDR2 YYREEE (reference sequence). This CDR3 is 17 amino acids long.

This clonotype has ten or more counts. A read error may produce the germline difference seen at one junction end. CDR3 region: CASSERGLAGLF. The CDR3 DNA follows: TGTGCCAGCAGCGAGCGCGGACTAGCCGGTCTCTTC. This rearrangement joins TRBV7-2 to TRBJ2-1, with 8 bases identical to TRBD2. Germline CDR1 and CDR2: SGHTA and FQGNSA. CDR3 length: 12 residues.

This clonotype was seen at least ten times. The genes are TRBV28 and TRBJ1-5, with D tentatively TRBD1 (5 bases). The CDR3 is made up of 16 amino acids. Germline loops: CDR1 MDHEN, CDR2 SYDVKM. V was cut by 5 bases and J by 4 bases, with 18 bases left in between. CDR3 residues: CASSPWRAGSNQPQHF. CDR3 in DNA: TGTGCCAGCAGTCCCTGGAGGGCAGGGAGTAATCAGCCCCAGCATTTT.

This CDR3 reads CASSVGDTEQYF. CDR3 in DNA: TGTGCCAGCAGCGTAGGGGACACCGAGCAGTACTTC. V and J are TRBV9 and TRBJ2-7, with D possibly TRBD1 on 6 matching bases. Trimming took off 0 bases at V and 6 bases at J, with 7 bases between the two ends. The CDR3 sequence is 12 residues long. Germline V CDR1 and CDR2: SGDLS, YYNGEE.

The sample holds many counts of this clonotype. The chain couples TRBV7-9 to TRBJ2-1, with unresolved D. This CDR3 spans 11 amino acids. Between the trimmed V and J ends, which lost 2 bases and 13 bases, there was a span of 9 bases. Germline values: CDR1 SEHNR, CDR2 FQNEAQ (reference sequence). CDR3 in DNA: TGTGCCAGCAGCTTAAAGGTGGATCAGTTCTTC. This codes for CASSLKVDQFF.

The genes are TRBV28 and TRBJ1-4; a possible D gene is TRBD1 (5 bases). Trimming took 4 bases from V and 5 from J, leaving 14 bases between them. The germline gives CDR1 MDHEN, CDR2 SYDVKM. CDR3 length equals 15 residues. The CDR3 region has the DNA TGTGCCAGCAGTTCCCCGGGGGGGTCCAATGAAAAACTGTTTTTT. Translating gives CASSSPGGSNEKLFF.

This clonotype was seen repeatedly, ten times or more. V and J are TRBV7-2 and TRBJ1-2; TRBD1 matches at 7 bases. V lost 2 bases and J lost 2; bases outside the gene matches: 2. Germline loops: CDR1 SGHTA, CDR2 FQGNSA. The CDR3 loop spans 14 amino acids. CDR3 residues: CASSLRGGNYGYTF. CDR3 sequence (DNA): TGTGCCAGCAGCTTACGAGGGGGCAACTATGGCTACACCTTC. The whole variable domain, remainder taken from reference TRBV7-2 and TRBJ1-2, is GAGVSQSPSNKVTEKGKDVELRCDPISGHTALYWYRQSLGQGLEFLIYFQGNSAPDKSGLPSDRFSAERTGGSVSTLTIQRTQQEDSAVYLCASSLRGGNYGYTFGSGTRLTVV.

The chain has TRBV2 and TRBJ1-2, with D hard to call. Germline CDR1 and CDR2: SNHLY and FYNNEI. The CDR3 runs 13 residues. The ends were cut back, 4 bases at V and 6 bases at J, with 12 bases in the middle. CDR3 DNA sequence: TGTGCCAGCAGTGTCGAGGGAAAGAATGGCTACACCTTC. Amino acids: CASSVEGKNGYTF.

This clonotype was detected a few times. This sequence joins TRBV19 and TRBJ1-1; 7 nucleotides agree with TRBD1. The germline gives CDR1 LNHDA, CDR2 SQIVND (reference sequence). This CDR3 comprises 12 residues. Germline trimming cut 2 bases from V and 8 bases from J; bases unmatched to any gene: 2. The DNA for the CDR3 is TGTGCCAGTAGTATAATGGGACAGGAAGCTTTCTTT. Translated, it gives CASSIMGQEAFF.